This T cell receptor beta chain derives from a study of chemoradiotherapy in HPV16-positive cancers. Study observations and caveats: During treatment, candidate HPV-specific clones and E7-related motifs expanded in tumor.

This CDR3 has 19 amino acids. Germline CDR1 LNHNV, CDR2 YYDKDF (reference sequence). Germline trimming cut 3 bases from V and 4 bases from J; bases unmatched to any gene: 11. Assay used: immunoSEQ multiplex PCR; TCRdb lists only in-frame clones, some missing. The data hold fewer than 25,000 clones, with around 67% observed a single time. Notes on this clone: What it binds is not known.

This TCR came from a human donor with HPV-associated anogenital cancer. Collection took place from a patient who underwent chemoradiotherapy. V gene TRBV15 combines with J gene TRBJ2-3, with 15 nucleotides matching TRBD2. The CDR3 bases are TGTGCCACCAGCAGGCCGGGACTAGCGGGAGGTCTTGGTGCAGATACGCAGTATTTT. Translation: CATSRPGLAGGLGADTQYF.